Included here is one T cell receptor beta chain sequence, with context. Its antigen target is currently unknown. Within one base of it there is no much larger clone, and no base qualities were kept. Trimming removed 0 bases from V and 5 bases from J; the gene matches leave 3 bases unexplained. Spanning cysteine to phenylalanine, the CDR3 consists of 14 amino acids. The read is trimmed to its CDR3 DNA, 42 bases read in frame from base 1. CDR1 and CDR2, looked up from the germline V gene, are LGHNA and YSLEER. The data originate from a study of OX40 agonist ivuxolimab in advanced cancers. Context from the whole study: Ivuxolimab was an agonistic, fully human IgG2 monoclonal antibody directed against OX40 (CD134), a costimulatory receptor. Intravenous ivuxolimab was administered to patients every 2 weeks at six dose levels: 0.01, 0.1, 0.3, 1.5, 3 and 10 mg/kg. Among the 52 dose-escalation patients, about 20 had hepatocellular carcinoma, about 15 melanoma, 9 renal cell carcinoma and 9 head and neck cancer. The dose-escalation cohort was around 84% male with a mean age of about 60 years, ranging from roughly 23 to 79. Patients were allowed to have had prior anti-PD-1, anti-PD-L1 or anti-CTLA-4 therapy, and 30% to 50% of the dose-escalation patients had previously received checkpoint inhibitors. Partial responses were achieved by three dose-escalation patients, of whom one had hepatocellular carcinoma and two had cutaneous melanoma. Peripheral TCRbeta sequencing was intended to test whether TCR sequence diversity was altered and clonal T-cell expansion was caused by ivuxolimab. The paper covers the monotherapy dose-escalation part of the phase I ivuxolimab trial, which included N ≈ 57 patients. What the authors observed across the whole study: At doses from 0.1 to 3.0 mg/kg, clonal expansion was seen in both CD4+ and CD8+ blood T cells between baseline and week 6. Low levels of normalized T-cell clonal expansion were also shown by some nonresponding patients. In the 0.1-3.0 mg/kg groups, partial responders had among the lowest normalized peripheral clonal expansion, particularly in CD8+ T cells. On average, CD8+ T cells showed more expanded clones than CD4+ T cells after ivuxolimab. Which antigens the clonally expanded peripheral T cells were specific for was not determined.

The trial excluded patients who had a history of autoimmune disease or who were on systemic immunosuppression. Peripheral blood for TCR sequencing was collected from all dose cohorts at baseline, on cycle 4 day 1, and on cycle 7 day 1. Samples came from an open-label, multicenter, first-in-human phase I dose-escalation trial of ivuxolimab. Adults with locally advanced or metastatic melanoma, renal cell, hepatocellular, or head and neck squamous cell carcinoma were enrolled in the trial. Before TCR sequencing, CD4+ T cells and CD8+ T cells were sorted from peripheral blood as separate populations. Genomic DNA was isolated from the sorted cells so that the TCRbeta CDR3 region could be sequenced. The immunoSEQ Assay was used for sequencing of TCRbeta CDR3 regions. In TCRdb, the immuneACCESS table is reduced to in-frame sequences with V and J assigned. These tables do not hold every clone; where another copy was compared, an unresolved V gene accounts for under half, and the others remain unexplained. Here the sample has tens of thousands of clones; roughly 80% occur a single time. The ten biggest clones cover roughly 13% of the sample.

This chain is built from TRBV4-3 and TRBJ2-5; TRBD2 agrees with 7 junctional bases. The TCR comes from an adult with an advanced solid tumor such as melanoma, head and neck, liver or kidney cancer. The sequencing used CD4+ or CD8+ T cells sorted from blood, collected in a trial of the OX40 agonist ivuxolimab. The sequence in DNA is TGCGCCAGCAGCCAAGAAGCGGGATGGGAGACCCAGTACTTC. This sequence encodes CASSQEAGWETQYF.